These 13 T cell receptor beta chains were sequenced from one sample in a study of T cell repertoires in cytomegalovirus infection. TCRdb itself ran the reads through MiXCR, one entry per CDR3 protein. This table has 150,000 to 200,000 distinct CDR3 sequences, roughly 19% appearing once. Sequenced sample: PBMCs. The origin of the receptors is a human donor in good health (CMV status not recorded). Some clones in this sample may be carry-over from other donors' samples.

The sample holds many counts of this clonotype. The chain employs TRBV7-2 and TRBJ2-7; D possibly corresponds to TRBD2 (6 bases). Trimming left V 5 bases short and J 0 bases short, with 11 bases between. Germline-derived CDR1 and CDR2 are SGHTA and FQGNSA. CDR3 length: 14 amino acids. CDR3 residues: CASSPRRDSYEQYF. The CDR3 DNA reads TGTGCCAGCAGCCCTAGGAGGGACTCCTACGAGCAGTACTTC.

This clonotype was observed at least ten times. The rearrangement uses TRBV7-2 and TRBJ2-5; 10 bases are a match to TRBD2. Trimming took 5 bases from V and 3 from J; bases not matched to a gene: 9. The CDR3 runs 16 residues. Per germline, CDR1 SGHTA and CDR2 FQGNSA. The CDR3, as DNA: TGTGCCAGCAGCCCCTTGACTAGCGGGTTTAAAGAGACCCAGTACTTC. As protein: CASSPLTSGFKETQYF.

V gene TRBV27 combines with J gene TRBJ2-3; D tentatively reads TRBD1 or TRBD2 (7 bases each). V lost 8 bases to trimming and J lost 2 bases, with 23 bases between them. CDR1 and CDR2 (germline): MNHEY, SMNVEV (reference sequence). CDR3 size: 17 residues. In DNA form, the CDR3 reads TGTGCCAGCCGTTCGAGGGGCCAGGGGGGGAACACAGATACGCAGTATTTT. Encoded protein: CASRSRGQGGNTDTQYF.

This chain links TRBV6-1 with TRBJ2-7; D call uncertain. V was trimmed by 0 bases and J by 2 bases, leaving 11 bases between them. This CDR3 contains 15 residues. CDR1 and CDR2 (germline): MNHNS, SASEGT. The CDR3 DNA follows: TGTGCCAGCAGTGAAGCCCCCAGGTTGCCCTACGAGCAGTACTTC. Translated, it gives CASSEAPRLPYEQYF.

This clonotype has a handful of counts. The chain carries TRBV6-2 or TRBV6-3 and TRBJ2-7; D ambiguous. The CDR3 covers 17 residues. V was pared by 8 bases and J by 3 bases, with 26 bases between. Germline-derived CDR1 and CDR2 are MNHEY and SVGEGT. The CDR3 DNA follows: TGTGCCAGCGGTGAACAAGCAAAGACGGGCATCGACTACGAGCAGTACTTC. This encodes CASGEQAKTGIDYEQYF.

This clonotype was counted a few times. The CDR3 spells CASSANIRGGTSYEQYF. For the CDR3, the DNA is TGTGCCAGCAGCGCTAACATTCGAGGAGGGACCTCCTACGAGCAGTACTTC. The chain uses TRBV7-9 and TRBJ2-7; perhaps TRBD2 as D (6 bases). Deletions cut 5 bases from V and 0 bases from J, with 20 bases between. Germline CDR1 reads SEHNR; CDR2 reads FQNEAQ (reference sequence). CDR3 size: 17 residues.

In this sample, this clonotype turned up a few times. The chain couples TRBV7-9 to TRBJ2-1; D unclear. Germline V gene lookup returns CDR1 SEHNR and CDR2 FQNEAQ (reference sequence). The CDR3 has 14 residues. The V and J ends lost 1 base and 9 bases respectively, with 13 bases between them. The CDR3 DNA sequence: TGTGCCAGCAGCTTAGGAATCTGGAACCTTGAGCAGTTCTTC. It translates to CASSLGIWNLEQFF.

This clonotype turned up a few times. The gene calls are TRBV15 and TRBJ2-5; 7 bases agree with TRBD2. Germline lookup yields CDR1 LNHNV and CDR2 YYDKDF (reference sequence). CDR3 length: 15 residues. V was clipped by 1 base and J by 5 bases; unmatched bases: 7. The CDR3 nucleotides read TGTGCCACCAGCAGAGCCGTCGCGGGAGTTGAGACCCAGTACTTC. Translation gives CATSRAVAGVETQYF.

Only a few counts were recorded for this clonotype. CDR3 nucleotide sequence: TGTGCCAGCAGTGAGTACGAGCAGTTCTTC. Translated: CASSEYEQFF. The chain has TRBV25-1 and TRBJ2-7; no reliable D call. The assigned J gene may be wrong: the sequence end matches TRBJ2-1 better. Germline CDR1 is MGHDK and CDR2 is SYGVNS. The CDR3 has 10 residues.

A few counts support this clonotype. CDR3 sequence: CASSREQVFVYEQYF. CDR3 in DNA: TGCGCCAGCAGTCGTGAACAGGTGTTTGTCTACGAGCAGTACTTC. The chain uses TRBV23-1 and TRBJ2-7; tentatively, D is TRBD1 (5 bases). TRBV23-1 counts as an open reading frame of uncertain function. Trimming cost V 4 bases and J 3 bases, with 16 bases left between them. This CDR3 is built from 15 residues.

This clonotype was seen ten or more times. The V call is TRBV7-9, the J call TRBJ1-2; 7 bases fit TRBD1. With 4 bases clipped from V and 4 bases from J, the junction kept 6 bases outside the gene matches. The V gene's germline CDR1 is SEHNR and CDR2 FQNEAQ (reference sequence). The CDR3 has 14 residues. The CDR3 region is CASSWDSDSYGYTF. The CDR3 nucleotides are TGTGCCAGCAGCTGGGACAGCGACAGCTATGGCTACACCTTC.

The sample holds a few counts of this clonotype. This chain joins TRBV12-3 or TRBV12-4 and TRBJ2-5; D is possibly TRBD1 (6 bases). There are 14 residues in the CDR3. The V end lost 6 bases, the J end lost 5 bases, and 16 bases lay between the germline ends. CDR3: CASSYGQSTETQYF. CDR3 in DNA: TGTGCCAGCAGCTATGGACAGTCGACTGAGACCCAGTACTTC.

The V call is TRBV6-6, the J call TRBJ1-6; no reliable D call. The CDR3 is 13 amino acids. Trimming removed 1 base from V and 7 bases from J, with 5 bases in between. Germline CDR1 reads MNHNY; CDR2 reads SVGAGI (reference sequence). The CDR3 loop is CASSYFGNSPLHF. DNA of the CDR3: TGTGCCAGCAGTTACTTTGGCAATTCACCCCTCCACTTT.